Shown below are 21 T cell receptor beta chains from a single sample sequenced in a study of cytomegalovirus exposure and HLA in healthy donors. 13 Jbeta primers and 60 Vbeta primers were used for the PCR. Some clones are missing from TCRdb's copy, which holds only in-frame ones; the method was immunoSEQ multiplex PCR. This repertoire shows some 45,000 clones, around 69% found once; its top ten account for roughly 3.2%. The specimen was PBMCs. These TCRs come from a woman aged 25 to 39 in good health and CMV-seronegative.

This clone was recorded a few times. This chain links TRBV7-3 with TRBJ2-1, with D possibly matching TRBD2 (5 bases). Germline values: CDR1 SGHTA, CDR2 FQGTGA. The CDR3 length is 16 residues. V was trimmed by 1 base and J by 6 bases, leaving 16 bases between them. This CDR3 is CASSLMDGVSVNEQFF. CDR3 in DNA: TGTGCCAGCAGCTTAATGGACGGGGTCTCCGTCAATGAGCAGTTCTTC.

The chain is built from TRBV6-5 and TRBJ2-3; 7 bases are shared with TRBD1. The CDR3 is 13 amino acids. Germline CDR1 and CDR2: MNHEY and SVGAGI. Trimming cost V 5 bases and J 6 bases; bases outside gene matches: 5. The CDR3 reads CASSLVRGDTQYF. CDR3 in DNA: TGTGCCAGCAGTCTCGTCAGGGGGGATACGCAGTATTTT.

This clone came up a few times. The chain uses TRBV29-1 and TRBJ2-7; no clear D gene. From germline, CDR1 is SQVTM and CDR2 ANQGSEA. The CDR3 runs 15 residues. Trimming took 6 bases from V and 0 from J, leaving 18 bases between them. Written as DNA, the CDR3 is TGCAGCGTCGGCAGGTCTCAGCAGAGCTCCTACGAGCAGTACTTC. Residues: CSVGRSQQSSYEQYF.

CDR3 amino acids: CASSGGRGGTEAFF. CDR3 DNA: TGTGCCAGCAGCGGCGGCAGGGGTGGCACTGAAGCTTTCTTT. The V gene is TRBV9, the J gene TRBJ1-1; weak D call: TRBD1 (6 bases). The CDR3 spans 14 residues. The V end was cut by 3 bases, the J end by 4 bases, with 13 bases between. In germline, CDR1 is SGDLS, CDR2 YYNGEE. The full variable domain, completed using reference TRBV9 and TRBJ1-1, is DSGVTQTPKHLITATGQRVTLRCSPRSGDLSVYWYQQSLDQGLQFLIQYYNGEERAKGNILERFSAQQFPDLHSELNLSSLELGDSALYFCASSGGRGGTEAFFGQGTRLTVV.

The DNA for the CDR3 is TGTGCCAGCAGCGGAAGACTAGCGGGAGGAGGCGAGCAGTACTTC. Translating gives CASSGRLAGGGEQYF. V and J are TRBV9 and TRBJ2-7, with 13 bases fitting TRBD2. The CDR3 has 15 residues. The junction had 6 bases not matched to a gene; V was cut back by 3 bases and J by 6 bases. In germline, CDR1 is SGDLS, CDR2 YYNGEE.

The chain is built from TRBV28 and TRBJ2-1, with 7 nucleotides matching TRBD2. This CDR3 spans 13 amino acids. Germline V CDR1 and CDR2: MDHEN, SYDVKM. Losses at the gene ends were 7 bases for V and 12 bases for J; bases not matched to a gene: 12. This CDR3 reads CASTSSGLYGQFF. The CDR3 bases are TGTGCCAGCACCTCTAGCGGTCTATATGGGCAGTTCTTC.

The chain couples TRBV13 to TRBJ1-4, with D perhaps TRBD1 (5 bases). Trimming shortened V by 0 bases and J by 8 bases, and 10 bases separated the two germline ends. The CDR3 covers 14 residues. Germline V gene sequence: CDR1 PRHDT, CDR2 FYEKMQ (reference sequence). CDR3 sequence reads: CASSLGRVYEKLFF. In DNA, the CDR3 is TGTGCCAGCAGCTTAGGCAGGGTGTACGAAAAACTGTTTTTT.

This chain links TRBV7-7 with TRBJ2-1; 11 nucleotides match TRBD2. Germline trimming cut 5 bases from V and 5 bases from J; bases unmatched to any gene: 5. The CDR3 is made up of 15 amino acids. Germline V gene lookup returns CDR1 SSHAT and CDR2 FNYEAQ (reference sequence). The CDR3 protein is CASSPGTSGNNEQFF. The CDR3, as DNA: TGTGCCAGCAGCCCCGGGACTAGCGGAAACAATGAGCAGTTCTTC. Looking up the rest from reference TRBV7-7 and TRBJ2-1 gives the full variable domain: GAGVSQSPRYKVTKRGQDVTLRCDPISSHATLYWYQQALGQGPEFLTYFNYEAQPDKSGLPSDRFSAERPEGSISTLTIQRTEQRDSAMYRCASSPGTSGNNEQFFGPGTRLTVL.

This clone came up a few times. This chain connects TRBV28 to TRBJ2-7; the D is unclear. The germline V gene has CDR1 MDHEN and CDR2 SYDVKM. Trimming removed 4 bases at V and 3 bases at J, with 13 bases between. The CDR3 loop spans 14 amino acids. CDR3 protein: CASSSPPPGYEQYF. CDR3 coding DNA: TGTGCCAGCAGTTCCCCCCCACCAGGCTACGAGCAGTACTTC.

V gene TRBV2 combines with J gene TRBJ1-2; TRBD1 agrees at 9 bases. Germline assignment: CDR1 SNHLY and CDR2 FYNNEI. After removal of 5 bases from V and 1 base from J, the junction contained 8 bases not matched to a gene. The CDR3 is 16 residues long. The CDR3 loop reads CASSSRDREHNYGYTF. The CDR3 bases are TGTGCCAGCAGTTCTCGGGACAGGGAGCATAACTATGGCTACACCTTC.

The V gene is TRBV5-1, the J gene TRBJ1-3; D is ambiguous. Trimming took 2 bases from V and 1 from J, leaving 13 bases between them. Germline CDR1 SGHRS, CDR2 YFSETQ. This CDR3 has 16 amino acids. The CDR3 protein is CASSFAGLESGNTIYF. CDR3 DNA sequence: TGCGCCAGCAGCTTTGCAGGTCTGGAATCTGGAAACACCATATATTTT.

The V call is TRBV28, the J call TRBJ1-2; the match to TRBD1 covers 9 bases. This CDR3 is built from 15 residues. With 2 bases clipped from V and 1 base from J, the junction kept 2 bases outside the gene matches. CDR1 and CDR2 from the germline V gene are MDHEN and SYDVKM. Here the CDR3 DNA reads TGTGCCAGCAGTTTAGGGGGACAGGGTAACTATGGCTACACCTTC. The encoded protein is CASSLGGQGNYGYTF.

This chain uses TRBV9 with TRBJ2-3; tentatively, D is TRBD2 (5 bases). V lost 6 bases, J lost 1 base, and 9 bases lay in between. The CDR3 loop spans 13 amino acids. Germline V CDR1 and CDR2: SGDLS, YYNGEE. The CDR3 is CASTSPGTDTQYF. The CDR3 DNA reads TGTGCCAGCACTAGCCCGGGCACAGATACGCAGTATTTT. Drawing the rest from reference TRBV9 and TRBJ2-3, the complete variable domain is DSGVTQTPKHLITATGQRVTLRCSPRSGDLSVYWYQQSLDQGLQFLIQYYNGEERAKGNILERFSAQQFPDLHSELNLSSLELGDSALYFCASTSPGTDTQYFGPGTRLTVL.

CDR3 DNA: TGTGCCAGCAAGTCAGGGTTGGGGACTGAAGCTTTCTTT. This gives the protein CASKSGLGTEAFF. V gene TRBV7-3 combines with J gene TRBJ1-1; the D gene is possibly TRBD1 (5 bases). The V gene's germline CDR1 is SGHTA and CDR2 FQGTGA. The V and J ends lost 7 bases and 5 bases respectively, with 14 bases between them. CDR3 size: 13 residues.

This chain connects TRBV7-8 to TRBJ2-4; 7 bases line up with TRBD1. Germline CDR1 is SGHVS and CDR2 is FQNEAQ. J lost 4 bases, V lost 6 bases, and 6 bases had no gene match. CDR3 size: 14 residues. The DNA of the CDR3 is TGTGCCAGCAGTCCAGACAGGGTGAAAAACATTCAGTACTTC. It encodes CASSPDRVKNIQYF.

This clone was observed a few times. The rearrangement uses TRBV7-2 and TRBJ2-7; TRBD2 matches 9 bases. The CDR3 has 19 residues. Germline lookup yields CDR1 SGHTA and CDR2 FQGNSA. V trimming: 5 bases; J trimming: 5 bases; junction bases outside the gene matches: 22. CDR3 nucleotide sequence: TGTGCCAGCAGCCAAGGATGGGTGGTAGCGGGGGCCGGGGGCGACGAGCAGTACTTC. Translation: CASSQGWVVAGAGGDEQYF.

The chain is built from TRBV5-3 and TRBJ1-5; D remains unclear. TRBV5-3 carries the ORF label, with uncertain function. The V gene lost 3 bases and the J gene lost 4 bases, with 5 bases spanning the gap. CDR3 length: 12 amino acids. CDR3 region: CARSSSNQPQHF. In nucleotides, the CDR3 is TGTGCCAGAAGCTCCTCGAATCAGCCCCAGCATTTT.

The chain uses TRBV6-5 and TRBJ2-7; 9 nucleotides align to TRBD1. The germline CDR1 and CDR2 sequences are MNHEY and SVGAGI. The CDR3 is 14 residues long. Trimming cost V 5 bases and J 3 bases; bases outside gene matches: 5. This chain's CDR3 is CASSPGTGIYEQYF. The DNA of the CDR3 is TGTGCCAGCAGTCCCGGGACAGGGATCTACGAGCAGTACTTC.

The chain's CDR3 is CASSHPGQNLWGYTF. The CDR3 nucleotides are TGTGCCAGCAGCCACCCGGGACAGAACCTTTGGGGCTACACCTTC. The genes are TRBV6-5 and TRBJ1-2, with 7 bases identical to TRBD1. Losses at the gene ends were 6 bases for V and 8 bases for J; bases not matched to a gene: 15. This CDR3 has 15 residues. Per the germline V gene, CDR1 is MNHEY and CDR2 is SVGAGI.

This clone was seen only once. This sequence joins TRBV10-3 and TRBJ2-3, with D tentatively TRBD2 (6 bases). V was trimmed by 2 bases and J by 1 base, leaving 10 bases between them. CDR1 and CDR2 (germline): ENHRY, SYGVKD. CDR3 length: 15 residues. The CDR3 spells CAISEMGGGTDTQYF. The CDR3 coding sequence is TGTGCCATCAGTGAGATGGGGGGAGGCACAGATACGCAGTATTTT.

The rearrangement joins TRBV5-1 to TRBJ1-1; possibly TRBD1 for D (6 bases). This CDR3 has 14 amino acids. Looked up from germline, CDR1 is SGHRS and CDR2 is YFSETQ. V was pared by 4 bases and J by 2 bases, with 12 bases between. The CDR3 DNA reads as TGCGCCAGCAGCCAACAGGGTGGAAACACTGAAGCTTTCTTT. This sequence encodes CASSQQGGNTEAFF.